This T cell receptor beta chain was profiled in a study of beta chain features in type 1 diabetes. Overall study context: Cell yields, age and gender were similar between patients and healthy donors.

TCRB transcripts that were expressed got sequenced, as all of the isolated RNA had been reverse transcribed. TCRdb's table, derived via immunoSEQ multiplex PCR, lists solely in-frame clones and lacks some. The sample carries a few hundred thousand clones, approximately 15% recorded once. The length of the CDR3 is 16 residues. The sample was naive CD4+ T cells from blood. The chain links TRBV21-1 to TRBJ2-3; no DNA check was done on the table's D call, TRBD1. TRBV21-1 represents a pseudogene. This TCR derives from a man younger than 40 in good health. This CDR3 is CASSRQGPTSPDTQYF. DNA of the CDR3: TGTGCCAGCAGCAGACAGGGTCCCACGAGCCCAGATACGCAGTATTTT.